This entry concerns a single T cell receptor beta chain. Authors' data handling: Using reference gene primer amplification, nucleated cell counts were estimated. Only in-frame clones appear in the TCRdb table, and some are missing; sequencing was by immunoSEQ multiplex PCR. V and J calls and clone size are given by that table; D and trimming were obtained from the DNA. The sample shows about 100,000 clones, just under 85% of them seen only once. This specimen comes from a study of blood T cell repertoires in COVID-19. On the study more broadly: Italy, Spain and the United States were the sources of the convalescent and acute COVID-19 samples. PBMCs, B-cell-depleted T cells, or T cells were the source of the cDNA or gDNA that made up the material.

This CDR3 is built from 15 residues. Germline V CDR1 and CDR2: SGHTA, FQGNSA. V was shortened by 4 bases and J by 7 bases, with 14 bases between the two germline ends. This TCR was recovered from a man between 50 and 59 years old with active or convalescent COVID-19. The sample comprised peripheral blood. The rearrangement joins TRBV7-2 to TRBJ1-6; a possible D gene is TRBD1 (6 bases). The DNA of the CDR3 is TGTGCCAGCAGCTGGAAGGGGGACACCAATTCACCCCTCCACTTT. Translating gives CASSWKGDTNSPLHF.